The 11 T cell receptor beta chains below come from one sample, sequenced in a study of glioma-infiltrating T cells after dendritic cell vaccination. Repertoires were generated with immunoSEQ multiplex PCR, while TCRdb's copy carries only in-frame clones and drops some. The table shows approximately 36,000 clones, with approximately 82% occurring only once. The sample was blood, taken before dendritic cell vaccination. These receptor sequences come from a human donor with glioblastoma.

In its sample, this clone is medium-sized (0.01 to 0.1%). The chain uses TRBV6-6 and TRBJ2-7, with D maybe TRBD2 (5 bases). Germline V gene sequence: CDR1 MNHNY, CDR2 SVGAGI (reference sequence). The V end lost 0 bases, the J end lost 6 bases, and 15 bases lay between the germline ends. The CDR3 loop spans 15 amino acids. CDR3 in amino acids: CASSYSAGRRFEQYF. The CDR3 DNA is TGTGCCAGCAGTTACTCAGCTGGGAGAAGATTCGAGCAGTACTTC.

The V and J genes are TRBV29-1 and TRBJ2-1; D possibly corresponds to TRBD1 (6 bases). The CDR3 consists of 15 residues. Germline-derived CDR1 and CDR2 are SQVTM and ANQGSEA. V was trimmed by 6 bases and J by 0 bases, leaving 15 bases between them. The CDR3, as DNA: TGCAGCGTCGAGAACACAGGGAGCTCCTACAATGAGCAGTTCTTC. Residues: CSVENTGSSYNEQFF.

The rearrangement joins TRBV19 to TRBJ2-2; the D gene is possibly TRBD2 (6 bases). The CDR3 length is 14 residues. Germline values: CDR1 LNHDA, CDR2 SQIVND (reference sequence). V lost 6 bases and J lost 7, with 15 bases in between. This CDR3 is CASSSLGGIGELFF. Written as DNA, the CDR3 is TGTGCCAGTAGCTCGCTCGGGGGTATCGGGGAGCTGTTTTTT.

The V and J genes are TRBV4-1 and TRBJ1-5; D might be TRBD1 (5 bases). The V gene lost 2 bases and the J gene lost 2 bases, with 13 bases spanning the gap. Germline assignment: CDR1 MGHRA and CDR2 YSYEKL. The CDR3 runs 16 residues. The DNA for the CDR3 is TGCGCCAGCAGCCAACAGGTCGACAGCGGCAATCAGCCCCAGCATTTT. Its translation is CASSQQVDSGNQPQHF.

The chain uses TRBV28 and TRBJ2-1; 7 nucleotides align to TRBD2. V lost 3 bases to trimming and J lost 6 bases; unmatched junction nucleotides: 8. This CDR3 spans 15 amino acids. From germline, CDR1 is MDHEN and CDR2 SYDVKM. CDR3 in amino acids: CASSLGGFLSNEQFF. The CDR3 DNA reads TGTGCCAGCAGTTTGGGGGGGTTTCTTTCCAATGAGCAGTTCTTC.

The V and J genes are TRBV5-1 and TRBJ2-7, with TRBD1 identical over 7 bases. The V gene's germline CDR1 is SGHRS and CDR2 YFSETQ. Unmatched junction bases numbered 5, after V lost 3 bases and J lost 2 bases. The CDR3 length is 14 residues. The CDR3: CASSSTGQAYEQYF. The DNA for the CDR3 is TGCGCCAGCAGCTCAACCGGACAGGCCTACGAGCAGTACTTC.

This clone was seen a handful of times. V gene TRBV4-2 combines with J gene TRBJ2-1; TRBD2 aligns across 8 bases. Germline V CDR1 and CDR2: LGHNA, YNFKEQ. J was trimmed by 4 bases and V by 6 bases; bases with no gene match: 8. This CDR3 is built from 15 residues. The CDR3 loop reads CASSLAASGYNEQFF. The CDR3 DNA sequence: TGTGCCAGCAGTTTGGCGGCTAGCGGGTACAATGAGCAGTTCTTC.

The chain carries TRBV4-1 and TRBJ1-5; no firm D call. The germline V gene has CDR1 MGHRA and CDR2 YSYEKL. V was pared by 5 bases and J by 5 bases, with 13 bases between. CDR3 size: 14 residues. The CDR3 protein is CASSYRVFDQPQHF. In nucleotides, the CDR3 is TGCGCCAGCAGCTACCGGGTCTTCGATCAGCCCCAGCATTTT.

The V gene is TRBV7-9, the J gene TRBJ1-2; no clear D gene. V was trimmed by 5 bases and J by 0 bases, leaving 10 bases between them. This CDR3 has 14 residues. Germline CDR1 reads SEHNR; CDR2 reads FQNEAQ (reference sequence). The chain's CDR3 is CASSREETNYGYTF. The DNA for the CDR3 is TGTGCCAGCAGCCGCGAGGAGACTAACTATGGCTACACCTTC.

The chain carries TRBV28 and TRBJ1-2; TRBD1 matches at 8 bases. Germline CDR1 reads MDHEN; CDR2 reads SYDVKM. The CDR3 length is 13 residues. With V trimmed by 3 bases and J by 7 bases, 4 bases remained unmatched. The CDR3 bases are TGTGCCAGCAGTTTCACAGGGGGGCCTGGCTACACCTTC. Protein product: CASSFTGGPGYTF.

The rearrangement uses TRBV6-5 and TRBJ2-7, with D tentatively TRBD1 (6 bases). The CDR3 contains 13 residues. The V gene lost 2 bases and the J gene lost 5 bases, with 10 bases spanning the gap. Germline CDR1 MNHEY, CDR2 SVGAGI. DNA of the CDR3: TGTGCCAGCAGTTACAACAGGGAACACGAGCAGTACTTC. The encoded protein is CASSYNREHEQYF.